The 18 T cell receptor beta chains reported below all come from one sample, sequenced in a study of shared clonotypes between healthy human individuals. The data were produced by immunoSEQ multiplex PCR, yet TCRdb's version contains in-frame clones alone and is incomplete. The table lists 950,000 to 1,100,000 clones, under 80% of them singletons. The sample comprised memory CD4+ T cells sorted from blood. Described subset: CD45RA-negative fraction. Receptors were obtained from a man aged 18 to 35 in good health.

A few counts support this clone. The chain is built from TRBV7-9 and TRBJ2-2; D remains unclear. The CDR3 spans 14 residues. Germline CDR1 SEHNR, CDR2 FQNEAQ (reference sequence). Trimming cost V 5 bases and J 3 bases, with 10 bases left between them. CDR3 sequence (DNA): TGTGCCAGCAGCCCTAATGGCTACACCGGGGAGCTGTTTTTT. Its protein product is CASSPNGYTGELFF.

The V and J genes are TRBV7-2 and TRBJ2-7; 7 bases fit TRBD2. Germline V gene sequence: CDR1 SGHTA, CDR2 FQGNSA. There are 14 residues in the CDR3. With V trimmed by 5 bases and J by 6 bases, 10 bases remained unmatched. In nucleotides, the CDR3 is TGTGCCAGCAGCCCAGAGGGAGGGGTAGGCGAGCAGTACTTC. Its translation: CASSPEGGVGEQYF.

The genes are TRBV30 and TRBJ1-3; 10 bases line up with TRBD1. The CDR3 runs 13 residues. Per the germline V gene, CDR1 is GTSNPN and CDR2 is SVGIG (reference sequence). Losses at the gene ends were 8 bases for V and 3 bases for J; bases not matched to a gene: 4. The CDR3 is CASGQGVGNTIYF. The CDR3 coding sequence is TGTGCCAGCGGACAGGGGGTTGGAAACACCATATATTTT.

This chain links TRBV11-2 with TRBJ2-7, with no clear D. Germline CDR1 SGHAT, CDR2 FQNNGV. V lost 1 base, J lost 6 bases, and 19 bases lay in between. This CDR3 region has 16 residues. In nucleotides, the CDR3 is TGTGCCAGCAGCTTAGCCTCTTTTGGCGGTCTGGGCGAGCAGTACTTC. Its protein product is CASSLASFGGLGEQYF.

Only a few counts were recorded for this clone. This chain joins TRBV29-1 and TRBJ1-3; D ambiguous. Trimming shortened V by 5 bases and J by 0 bases, and 2 bases separated the two germline ends. The CDR3 contains 11 residues. Germline-derived CDR1 and CDR2 are SQVTM and ANQGSEA. CDR3 loop: CSVISGNTIYF. CDR3 nucleotide sequence: TGCAGCGTTATCTCTGGAAACACCATATATTTT.

The chain links TRBV7-2 to TRBJ1-2, with TRBD1 as a possible D gene (5 bases). This CDR3 has 14 residues. CDR1 is SGHTA, CDR2 FQGNSA, per germline. Trimming took 2 bases from V and 3 from J, leaving 10 bases between them. In nucleotides, the CDR3 is TGTGCCAGCAGCTTATCTGGGACGGACTATGGCTACACCTTC. Translating it yields CASSLSGTDYGYTF.

This clone showed up many times. This chain uses TRBV10-3 with TRBJ2-5; TRBD1 or TRBD2 may be the D gene (6 bases each). This CDR3 region has 13 residues. Germline V gene sequence: CDR1 ENHRY, CDR2 SYGVKD. Trimming removed 11 bases from V and 3 bases from J, with 16 bases in between. In DNA, the CDR3 is TGTGCCTCGACCGGGGGCAGGGAAGAGACCCAGTACTTC. Protein sequence: CASTGGREETQYF.

V gene TRBV6-4 combines with J gene TRBJ2-1, with 8 nucleotides matching TRBD1. This CDR3 spans 14 amino acids. Germline CDR1 MRHNA, CDR2 SNTAGT. Trimming took 2 bases from V and 5 from J; bases not matched to a gene: 2. The CDR3 DNA is TGTGCCAGCAGTGACCAGGGGGCAAACAATGAGCAGTTCTTC. It codes for CASSDQGANNEQFF.

The chain has TRBV9 and TRBJ2-1; TRBD2 aligns across 7 bases. Germline-derived CDR1 and CDR2 are SGDLS and YYNGEE. V shed 4 bases and J 1 base; nucleotides not matched to a gene: 5. CDR3 length equals 15 residues. The CDR3 sequence: CASSLRLASYNEQFF. The DNA for the CDR3 is TGTGCCAGCAGCCTGAGACTAGCTTCCTACAATGAGCAGTTCTTC.

V is TRBV12-5 and J is TRBJ1-5, with D possibly matching TRBD1 (5 bases). The germline V gene encodes CDR1 LGHNT and CDR2 FRNRAP. V lost 7 bases and J 2 bases, leaving 9 bases between the germline ends. This CDR3 is built from 13 residues. CDR3 sequence reads: CASAGGGNQPQHF. The CDR3 DNA reads as TGTGCTAGTGCCGGGGGTGGCAATCAGCCCCAGCATTTT.

The chain recombines TRBV25-1 with TRBJ1-2; TRBD1 aligns across 7 bases. Germline V gene lookup returns CDR1 MGHDK and CDR2 SYGVNS. CDR3 length equals 14 residues. V lost 8 bases to trimming and J lost 5 bases; unmatched junction nucleotides: 11. CDR3 region: CASRPLGGPYGYTF. CDR3 in DNA: TGTGCCAGCCGCCCCCTAGGGGGCCCTTATGGCTACACCTTC.

The chain carries TRBV9 and TRBJ1-2; D gene ambiguous. The CDR3 has 13 residues. Deletions cut 0 bases from V and 2 bases from J, with 5 bases between. The germline V gene has CDR1 SGDLS and CDR2 YYNGEE. CDR3 sequence reads: CASSVDENYGYTF. For the CDR3, the DNA is TGTGCCAGCAGCGTAGACGAGAACTATGGCTACACCTTC.

The chain joins TRBV6-4 to TRBJ1-5; D uncertain. The V gene's germline CDR1 is MRHNA and CDR2 SNTAGT. The CDR3 extends over 13 amino acids. V dropped 3 bases and J dropped 0 bases, with 3 bases sitting between them. The CDR3 loop is CASSEYSNQPQHF. Written as DNA, the CDR3 is TGTGCCAGCAGTGAATATAGCAATCAGCCCCAGCATTTT.

The rearrangement uses TRBV7-9 and TRBJ2-1; D might be TRBD2 (5 bases). Trimming removed 5 bases at V and 5 bases at J, with 13 bases between. The CDR3 length is 14 residues. Germline CDR1 and CDR2: SEHNR and FQNEAQ (reference sequence). CDR3 coding DNA: TGTGCCAGCAGCGGGCCGGGAAAAAACAATGAGCAGTTCTTC. This translates into CASSGPGKNNEQFF.

The chain uses TRBV29-1 and TRBJ2-1; 8 bases fit TRBD1. The CDR3 is made up of 16 amino acids. CDR1 and CDR2 (germline): SQVTM, ANQGSEA. After removal of 6 bases from V and 2 bases from J, the junction contained 12 bases not matched to a gene. CDR3 protein: CSVLQTMTGAYNEQFF. CDR3 nucleotide sequence: TGCAGCGTACTCCAGACGATGACAGGGGCCTACAATGAGCAGTTCTTC.

For this clone: The sample contains more than one DNA sequence encoding this CDR3. The rearrangement links TRBV5-4 to TRBJ2-7, with D unclear. The CDR3 extends over 11 amino acids. Germline V gene data show CDR1 as SGHNT and CDR2 as YYREEE (reference sequence). V lost 0 bases and J lost 7, with 5 bases in between. In nucleotides, the CDR3 is TGTGCCAGCAGCTTGGGCAGAGAGCAGTACTTC. This translates into CASSLGREQYF.

The table lists this clone with a few counts. The chain employs TRBV28 and TRBJ1-1, with 7 bases fitting TRBD1. The CDR3 is 13 residues long. After removal of 2 bases from V and 10 bases from J, the junction contained 7 bases not matched to a gene. Germline V CDR1 and CDR2: MDHEN, SYDVKM. CDR3 in amino acids: CASSLQGVQGAFF. In DNA form, the CDR3 reads TGTGCCAGCAGTTTACAGGGGGTTCAGGGAGCTTTCTTT.

This clone has more than one count but fewer than ten. V usage is TRBV10-3 and J usage is TRBJ1-2; TRBD1 matches 8 bases. V shed 7 bases and J 11 bases; nucleotides not matched to a gene: 9. Germline assignment: CDR1 ENHRY and CDR2 SYGVKD. This CDR3 is built from 12 residues. CDR3 amino acids: CAITEAGGAYTF. The CDR3, as DNA: TGTGCCATCACCGAGGCAGGGGGCGCTTACACCTTC.